Presented here are 28 T cell receptor beta chains from one specimen sequenced in a study of blood T cell repertoires in COVID-19. Clones were sequenced by immunoSEQ multiplex PCR, and TCRdb holds only the in-frame ones, with some missing. The sample shows tens of thousands of clones, about 83% of them seen only once. Sequences were obtained from peripheral blood. These receptors came from a man in his 70s with acute or convalescent COVID-19.

This clone was counted once. CDR3 sequence reads: CASSLGQGALTEAFF. CDR3 bases: TGTGCCAGCAGCTTGGGACAGGGGGCCCTCACTGAAGCTTTCTTT. The chain links TRBV7-2 to TRBJ1-1; 12 nucleotides align to TRBD1. CDR3 length: 15 residues. CDR1 SGHTA and CDR2 FQGNSA come from the germline V gene. V shed 3 bases, J shed 4 bases, and the junction held 3 bases outside the gene matches.

The chain has TRBV5-4 and TRBJ2-2; D unresolved. This CDR3 is built from 14 residues. Per the germline V gene, CDR1 is SGHNT and CDR2 is YYREEE (reference sequence). V was trimmed by 1 base and J by 0 bases, leaving 4 bases between them. CDR3 sequence: CASSLFSNTGELFF. CDR3 sequence (DNA): TGTGCCAGCAGCTTGTTCTCGAACACCGGGGAGCTGTTTTTT. Looking up the rest from reference TRBV5-4 and TRBJ2-2 gives the full variable domain: ETGVTQSPTHLIKTRGQQVTLRCSSQSGHNTVSWYQQALGQGPQFIFQYYREEENGRGNFPPRFSGLQFPNYSSELNVNALELDDSALYLCASSLFSNTGELFFGEGSRLTVL.

V gene TRBV7-8 combines with J gene TRBJ2-3, with 7 bases fitting TRBD2. Per germline, CDR1 SGHVS and CDR2 FQNEAQ. With V trimmed by 5 bases and J by 5 bases, 1 base remained unmatched. This CDR3 comprises 12 residues. The CDR3 coding sequence is TGTGCCAGCAGCCCTAGCGGAGATACGCAGTATTTT. Translated: CASSPSGDTQYF.

V is TRBV6-6 and J is TRBJ2-7, with 7 bases aligning to TRBD1. CDR3 length equals 17 residues. With V trimmed by 6 bases and J by 0 bases, 14 bases remained unmatched. Germline loops: CDR1 MNHNY, CDR2 SVGAGI (reference sequence). In DNA form, the CDR3 reads TGTGCCAGCAGCCGACAATTTCCGGGACAGTTCTCCTACGAGCAGTACTTC. Its translation: CASSRQFPGQFSYEQYF.

This clone has only a few counts. The chain recombines TRBV9 with TRBJ2-1; 7 bases map to TRBD2. The V gene end was trimmed by 2 bases and the J gene end by 0 bases; junction bases not matched to a gene: 2. The length of the CDR3 is 15 residues. The germline gives CDR1 SGDLS, CDR2 YYNGEE. The CDR3 loop reads CASSVGGFSYNEQFF. The CDR3 nucleotides are TGTGCCAGCAGCGTGGGGGGGTTCTCCTACAATGAGCAGTTCTTC. Variable domain in full (rest from reference TRBV9 and TRBJ2-1): DSGVTQTPKHLITATGQRVTLRCSPRSGDLSVYWYQQSLDQGLQFLIQYYNGEERAKGNILERFSAQQFPDLHSELNLSSLELGDSALYFCASSVGGFSYNEQFFGPGTRLTVL.

This clone appeared a single time. The V and J genes are TRBV6-7 and TRBJ1-1; D not certain. TRBV6-7 has ORF status, its function being uncertain. Trimming shortened V by 4 bases and J by 1 base, and 16 bases separated the two germline ends. This CDR3 is 16 amino acids long. The CDR3 DNA follows: TGTGCCAGCAGTTTTGTCTCGGGTCGCAGGAACACTGAAGCTTTCTTT. It translates to CASSFVSGRRNTEAFF.

The rearrangement links TRBV5-8 to TRBJ2-7, with D possibly TRBD1 on 5 matching bases. Germline loops: CDR1 SGHTS, CDR2 YDEGEE. Between the trimmed V and J ends, which lost 4 bases and 4 bases, there was a span of 15 bases. The CDR3 runs to 14 residues. The DNA of the CDR3 is TGTGCCAGCAGCCGAGACAGCCCGCATTACGAGCAGTACTTC. This codes for CASSRDSPHYEQYF. The full variable domain, in which reference TRBV5-8 and TRBJ2-7 provide the parts outside the CDR3, is EAGVTQSPTHLIKTRGQQATLRCSPISGHTSVYWYQQALGLGLQFLLWYDEGEERNRGNFPPRFSGRQFPNYSSELNVNALELEDSALYLCASSRDSPHYEQYFGPGTRLTVT.

The rearrangement joins TRBV5-1 to TRBJ2-3, with 12 nucleotides matching TRBD2. V lost 3 bases and J lost 2; bases outside the gene matches: 4. The V gene's germline CDR1 is SGHRS and CDR2 YFSETQ. The CDR3 loop spans 16 amino acids. The CDR3 DNA is TGCGCCAGCAGCTATGGACTAGCGGGGCCCACAGATACGCAGTATTTT. It translates to CASSYGLAGPTDTQYF.

The V call is TRBV27, the J call TRBJ2-7, with TRBD2 identical over 11 bases. CDR3 length: 14 amino acids. Germline loops: CDR1 MNHEY, CDR2 SMNVEV (reference sequence). V shed 6 bases and J 6 bases; nucleotides not matched to a gene: 7. DNA for the CDR3: TGTGCCAGCAGGGGGCTAGCGGGAGGCTGCGAGCAGTACTTC. Its protein product is CASRGLAGGCEQYF.

The J gene is TRBJ2-7, the V gene TRBV6-5, with D possibly being TRBD1 (6 bases). The CDR3 runs to 13 residues. From germline, CDR1 is MNHEY and CDR2 SVGAGI. Deletions cut 6 bases from V and 2 bases from J, with 11 bases between. The CDR3 here is CASSQGLAYEQYF. The CDR3 DNA is TGTGCCAGCAGCCAGGGGCTAGCCTACGAGCAGTACTTC.

This clone was observed a handful of times. The V and J genes are TRBV2 and TRBJ2-5; 9 bases fit TRBD1. Per the germline V gene, CDR1 is SNHLY and CDR2 is FYNNEI. V shed 2 bases and J 5 bases; nucleotides not matched to a gene: 9. CDR3 length: 16 residues. The DNA of the CDR3 is TGTGCCAGCAGTGAAAAAGTTAACAGGGGGCGGGAGACCCAGTACTTC. This codes for CASSEKVNRGRETQYF.

The chain joins TRBV5-1 to TRBJ2-5, with 7 bases lining up with TRBD2. Germline trimming cut 0 bases from V and 1 base from J; bases unmatched to any gene: 3. CDR3 length equals 15 residues. CDR1 is SGHRS, CDR2 YFSETQ, per germline. In nucleotides, the CDR3 is TGCGCCAGCAGCTTGGCCGGGACTACCCAAGAGACCCAGTACTTC. Protein: CASSLAGTTQETQYF.

This rearrangement joins TRBV5-1 to TRBJ1-4, with a tentative D call TRBD1 (6 bases). The V gene's germline CDR1 is SGHRS and CDR2 YFSETQ. The CDR3 length is 14 residues. Between the trimmed V and J ends, which lost 4 bases and 8 bases, there was a span of 15 bases. CDR3 region: CASSEVGAREKLFF. In DNA form, the CDR3 reads TGCGCCAGCAGCGAAGTGGGGGCTAGAGAAAAACTGTTTTTT. Looking up the rest from reference TRBV5-1 and TRBJ1-4 gives the full variable domain: KAGVTQTPRYLIKTRGQQVTLSCSPISGHRSVSWYQQTPGQGLQFLFEYFSETQRNKGNFPGRFSGRQFSNSRSEMNVSTLELGDSALYLCASSEVGAREKLFFGSGTQLSVL.

V is TRBV5-6 and J is TRBJ2-3; D ambiguous. CDR3 length: 15 residues. The germline CDR1 and CDR2 sequences are SGHDT and YYEEEE. V was cut by 1 base and J by 0 bases, with 9 bases left in between. The CDR3 nucleotides are TGTGCCAGCAGCTTGTGGCAGACTAGCACAGATACGCAGTATTTT. Its translation is CASSLWQTSTDTQYF.

J is TRBJ2-5 and V is TRBV12-5, with TRBD1 identical over 7 bases. Germline loops: CDR1 LGHNT, CDR2 FRNRAP. This CDR3 comprises 15 residues. The V gene end was trimmed by 6 bases and the J gene end by 1 base; junction bases not matched to a gene: 8. The CDR3 region has the DNA TGTGCTAGTGGATCCGGGACAGAGATCCAAGAGACCCAGTACTTC. Protein product: CASGSGTEIQETQYF.

J is TRBJ2-2 and V is TRBV27, with no clear D. Trimming removed 6 bases from V and 0 bases from J, with 17 bases in between. Germline lookup yields CDR1 MNHEY and CDR2 SMNVEV (reference sequence). The CDR3 has 17 amino acids. DNA for the CDR3: TGTGCCAGCAGCTCTAGTCAGTGGTTCCCGAACACCGGGGAGCTGTTTTTT. This sequence encodes CASSSSQWFPNTGELFF.

The V gene is TRBV6-4, the J gene TRBJ1-1, with D maybe TRBD1 (6 bases). This CDR3 has 13 residues. Germline V gene lookup returns CDR1 MRHNA and CDR2 SNTAGT. V was clipped by 3 bases and J by 1 base, with 6 bases between them. The CDR3 is CASSEQGNTEAFF. CDR3 coding DNA: TGTGCCAGCAGTGAACAGGGGAACACTGAAGCTTTCTTT.

J is TRBJ1-2 and V is TRBV5-1, with TRBD1 as a possible D gene (5 bases). The length of the CDR3 is 12 residues. The germline V gene encodes CDR1 SGHRS and CDR2 YFSETQ. The V end lost 5 bases, the J end lost 2 bases, and 7 bases lay between the germline ends. The CDR3 region is CASRQENYGYTF. The CDR3 DNA follows: TGCGCCAGCAGACAGGAGAACTATGGCTACACCTTC.

In DNA, the CDR3 is TGCGCCAGCAGCCAAGAGATGAACAGCAATAATTCACCCCTCCACTTT. Protein sequence: CASSQEMNSNNSPLHF. The V and J genes are TRBV4-3 and TRBJ1-6; D gene ambiguous. The germline CDR1 and CDR2 sequences are LGHNA and YSLEER. V was pared by 0 bases and J by 5 bases, with 11 bases between. The CDR3 sequence is 16 residues long.

The rearrangement joins TRBV5-5 to TRBJ2-7, with 9 positions matching TRBD2. From germline, CDR1 is SGHKS and CDR2 YYEKEE (reference sequence). CDR3 length: 15 amino acids. Germline trimming cut 4 bases from V and 3 bases from J; bases unmatched to any gene: 8. CDR3 sequence (DNA): TGTGCCAGCAGCCTTAGCGGGGGAGAGGGCTACGAGCAGTACTTC. Translation gives CASSLSGGEGYEQYF.

This clone was detected only a few times. The chain links TRBV6-5 to TRBJ1-5; D remains ambiguous. Germline assignment: CDR1 MNHEY and CDR2 SVGAGI. Trimming took off 7 bases at V and 0 bases at J, with 13 bases between the two ends. The CDR3 extends over 15 amino acids. As DNA, the CDR3 is TGTGCCAGCAAGATAAGGGAGTATAGCAATCAGCCCCAGCATTTT. Translating it yields CASKIREYSNQPQHF.

This sequence joins TRBV6-5 and TRBJ1-6; D is unclear. Trimming stripped 8 bases from V and 8 bases from J, with 13 bases between. CDR1 and CDR2 (germline): MNHEY, SVGAGI. The CDR3 spans 13 residues. CDR3 nucleotide sequence: TGTGCCAGCCGGAGGGAGACCTATTCACCCCTCCACTTT. Translating gives CASRRETYSPLHF.

The J gene is TRBJ2-1, the V gene TRBV6-2 or TRBV6-3, with a weak D call TRBD2 (6 bases). This CDR3 is built from 13 residues. V was shortened by 2 bases and J by 8 bases, with 10 bases between the two germline ends. The germline gives CDR1 MNHEY, CDR2 SVGEGT. CDR3 protein: CASSYTSIHEQFF. The DNA for the CDR3 is TGTGCCAGCAGTTACACTAGCATTCATGAGCAGTTCTTC.

The rearrangement joins TRBV7-2 to TRBJ2-1; 9 positions agree with TRBD2. Trimming at V came to 1 base and at J to 8 bases, leaving 12 bases not matched to a gene. Germline values: CDR1 SGHTA, CDR2 FQGNSA. The CDR3 sequence is 17 residues long. The DNA for the CDR3 is TGTGCCAGCAGCTTAGTGGCTAGCGGGAATCGGCGCCATGAGCAGTTCTTC. This sequence encodes CASSLVASGNRRHEQFF. The variable domain in full, with the rest retrieved from reference TRBV7-2 and TRBJ2-1, is GAGVSQSPSNKVTEKGKDVELRCDPISGHTALYWYRQSLGQGLEFLIYFQGNSAPDKSGLPSDRFSAERTGGSVSTLTIQRTQQEDSAVYLCASSLVASGNRRHEQFFGPGTRLTVL.

The chain carries TRBV5-1 and TRBJ1-1; D possibly corresponds to TRBD1 (5 bases). The CDR3 runs to 13 residues. V was pared by 7 bases and J by 5 bases, with 15 bases between. In germline, CDR1 is SGHRS, CDR2 YFSETQ. CDR3 DNA sequence: TGCGCCAGCGGAGGGGTGGGGGGTACTGAAGCTTTCTTT. Translating gives CASGGVGGTEAFF.

V and J are TRBV18 and TRBJ1-1, with D possibly being TRBD1 (5 bases). This CDR3 contains 13 residues. V was pared by 6 bases and J by 5 bases, with 13 bases between. The V gene's germline CDR1 is KGHSH and CDR2 LQKENI. The CDR3 DNA follows: TGTGCCAGCTCCACGGGGGGTAAAACTGAAGCTTTCTTT. Translation gives CASSTGGKTEAFF.

There are a few counts of this clone. The J gene is TRBJ1-5, the V gene TRBV3-1 (or the pseudogene TRBV3-2); possibly TRBD1 for D (5 bases). Trimming took off 4 bases at V and 1 base at J, with 8 bases between the two ends. CDR3 length: 14 amino acids. Germline V gives CDR1 LGHDT, CDR2 YNNKEL (reference sequence). CDR3 residues: CASSPGLSNQPQHF. For the CDR3, the DNA is TGTGCCAGCAGCCCAGGGTTGAGCAATCAGCCCCAGCATTTT.

The chain has TRBV5-5 and TRBJ2-7, with 7 bases that match TRBD1. V dropped 4 bases and J dropped 3; count of bases not matched to a gene: 13. This CDR3 region has 16 residues. Per the germline V gene, CDR1 is SGHKS and CDR2 is YYEKEE (reference sequence). The CDR3 region has the DNA TGTGCCAGCAGCCCTGCCCCCGGGACAGAGAACTACGAGCAGTACTTC. This sequence encodes CASSPAPGTENYEQYF. Full variable domain (remainder filled in from reference TRBV5-5 and TRBJ2-7): DAGVTQSPTHLIKTRGQQVTLRCSPISGHKSVSWYQQVLGQGPQFIFQYYEKEERGRGNFPDRFSARQFPNYSSELNVNALLLGDSALYLCASSPAPGTENYEQYFGPGTRLTVT.